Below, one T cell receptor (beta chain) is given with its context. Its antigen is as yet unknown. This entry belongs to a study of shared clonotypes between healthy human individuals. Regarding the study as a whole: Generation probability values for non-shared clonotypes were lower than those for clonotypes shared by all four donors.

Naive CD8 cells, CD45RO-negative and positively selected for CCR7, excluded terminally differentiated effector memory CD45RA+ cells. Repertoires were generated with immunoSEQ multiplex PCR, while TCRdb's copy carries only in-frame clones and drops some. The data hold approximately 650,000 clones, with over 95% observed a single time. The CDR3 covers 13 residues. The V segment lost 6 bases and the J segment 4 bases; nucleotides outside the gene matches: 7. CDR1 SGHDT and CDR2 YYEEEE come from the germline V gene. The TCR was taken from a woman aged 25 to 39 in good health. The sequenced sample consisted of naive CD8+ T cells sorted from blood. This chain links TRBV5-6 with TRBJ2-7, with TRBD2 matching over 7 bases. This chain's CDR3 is CASNSLAVYEQYF. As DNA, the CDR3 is TGTGCCAGCAACTCCCTAGCGGTGTACGAGCAGTACTTC. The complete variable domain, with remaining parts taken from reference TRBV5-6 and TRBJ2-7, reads DAGVTQSPTHLIKTRGQQVTLRCSPKSGHDTVSWYQQALGQGPQFIFQYYEEEERQRGNFPDRFSGHQFPNYSSELNVNALLLGDSALYLCASNSLAVYEQYFGPGTRLTVT.